This is a list of T cell receptor beta chains from one sample in a study of CDR3 diversity in severe acne. MiXCR, applied by TCRdb to the PCR reads, yields one record per CDR3 protein. Found here are roughly 100,000 distinct CDR3 sequences, approximately 47% of them singletons; the top ten hold around 12%. Input material: blood. All receptors come from a male donor with acne. CDR3s leave out the opening cysteine and the closing phenylalanine or tryptophan. Size is omitted from some rows. Given values are once, few, many or a class for expanded clones.

v_gene	abundance	CDR3aa
TRBV24-1	many	ATSDSYLGEQF
TRBV30	many	AWSRSTYEQY
TRBV5-6	NA	ASSFIGARTDTQY
TRBV7-2	NA	ASSLAYRGTGELF
TRBV25-1	once	ASSEYALLAVNTEAF
TRBV7-2	NA	ASSDHSGFEAF
TRBV15	many	ATSRTGAPNQPQH
TRBV25-1	NA	ARREASYNEQF
TRBV10-2	NA	ASRTGTENSYEQY
TRBV10-3	NA	AISAHGTERFSTDTQY
TRBV25-1	NA	ASSDAQDWTGKLF
TRBV12-5	many	AGLGGRDQETQY
TRBV5-6	once	ASTFSGGAPPCSYEQY
TRBV10-3	NA	AISGVRGGQPQH
TRBV20-1	NA	SGDQGAYEQY
TRBV28	NA	AIRTRTYNEQY
TRBV20-1	NA	SARVPGRGDQPQH
TRBV11-2	NA	ASSFGRGAGVSDQPQH
TRBV6-5	many	ASRGQAAFGEQY
TRBV29-1	NA	SVEDLPGELF
TRBV6-6	NA	ASSERGVLEQY
TRBV7-3	NA	AGSFDTGYRYGYT
TRBV10-1	medium-sized	ASSDTASTSGNEQF
TRBV29-1	few	SVEAGGLAEQY
TRBV20-1	medium-sized	SARVGGTREQY
TRBV19	many	ASSHRTGTPFQANYGYT
TRBV20-1	many	SARDQIGQKYPLNYGYT
TRBV7-3	NA	ASSSTLFSEQY
TRBV4-3	many	ASSQDRGQGGVYEQY
TRBV25-1	once	ASSERNEAF
TRBV4-1	NA	ASSQDRQGYGNEQF